This T cell receptor beta chain was documented in a study of cytomegalovirus exposure and HLA in healthy donors. A single count supports this clone. The antigen remains unidentified. Primers for the PCR totalled 60 Vbeta and 13 Jbeta. Using immunoSEQ multiplex PCR, the repertoire was profiled, and TCRdb retains in-frame clones only, with some absent. The repertoire holds about 60,000 clones, with roughly 80% as singletons. Findings and limits, study-wide: Rare TCR sequences predominated, though certain public TCRs were found in many donors. An analysis was carried out at a later point. It showed that HLA-associated TCR beta chains were more clonally expanded than equally common non-associated chains. The study flagged fewer than 200 TCR beta chains as cytomegalovirus-associated. Reportedly, diagnosis of cytomegalovirus status by the classifier showed high specificity and sensitivity.

Per germline, CDR1 MRHNA and CDR2 SNTAGT. The CDR3 has 12 residues. The V and J ends lost 0 bases and 5 bases respectively, with 4 bases between them. V and J are TRBV6-4 and TRBJ2-5, with unresolved D. The sample comprised PBMCs. The source is a woman aged 35 to 49 in good health and CMV-seropositive. The CDR3: CASSDSSETQYF. CDR3 sequence (DNA): TGTGCCAGCAGTGACTCTTCGGAGACCCAGTACTTC.